A selection of T cell receptor beta chains follows, all from one sample in a study of Tregs in tolerant kidney transplant recipients. Some clones are missing from TCRdb's copy, which holds only in-frame ones; the method was immunoSEQ multiplex PCR. The table has 85,000 to 95,000 clones, roughly 92% seen once. The sample comprised CD8+ T cells from blood. The receptors stem from a human donor in good health. CDR3s include the opening cysteine and the closing phenylalanine or tryptophan. The order of the fields is J gene, D gene, clone size, V gene, CDR3 protein, CDR3 DNA. A D gene is named only where the DNA matches it firmly. Expanded clones get a size class; other rows say once, few or many, or leave the size out.

j_call: TRBJ2-3; d_call: TRBD2; clone_size: NA; v_call: TRBV7-9; cdr3_aa: CASSLYWTSPDTQYF; cdr3_nt: TGTGCCAGCAGCTTATACTGGACTAGTCCAGATACGCAGTATTTT
j_call: TRBJ2-7; d_call: TRBD1; clone_size: NA; v_call: TRBV7-4; cdr3_aa: CASRSTGTGPSLEQYF; cdr3_nt: TGTGCCAGCAGATCAACCGGGACAGGGCCCTCCCTCGAGCAGTACTTC
j_call: TRBJ2-3; d_call: NA; clone_size: once; v_call: TRBV7-6; cdr3_aa: CASSLGVDTQYF; cdr3_nt: TGTGCCAGCAGCTTAGGGGTAGATACGCAGTATTTT
j_call: TRBJ1-1; d_call: NA; clone_size: NA; v_call: TRBV19; cdr3_aa: CASSIIPPGMNTEAFF; cdr3_nt: TGTGCCAGTAGTATTATCCCCCCAGGGATGAACACTGAAGCTTTCTTT
j_call: TRBJ2-1; d_call: TRBD2; clone_size: NA; v_call: TRBV2; cdr3_aa: CASSERTSVYEQFF; cdr3_nt: TGTGCCAGCAGTGAACGGACTAGCGTTTATGAGCAGTTCTTC
j_call: TRBJ1-1; d_call: NA; clone_size: NA; v_call: TRBV27; cdr3_aa: CASYRSGATEAFF; cdr3_nt: TGTGCCAGCTACCGGAGCGGGGCTACTGAAGCTTTCTTT
j_call: TRBJ2-7; d_call: NA; clone_size: NA; v_call: TRBV4-1; cdr3_aa: CASSQVGYEQYF; cdr3_nt: TGCGCCAGCAGCCAAGTCGGGTACGAGCAGTACTTC
j_call: TRBJ1-2; d_call: NA; clone_size: NA; v_call: TRBV7-6; cdr3_aa: CASSLGPGDIDGYTF; cdr3_nt: TGTGCCAGCAGCTTGGGGCCAGGAGACATCGATGGCTACACCTTC
j_call: TRBJ1-1; d_call: NA; clone_size: NA; v_call: TRBV2; cdr3_aa: CASTGQGHGIWAFF; cdr3_nt: TGTGCCAGCACTGGTCAGGGACATGGTATTTGGGCTTTCTTT
j_call: TRBJ1-3; d_call: TRBD1; clone_size: once; v_call: TRBV27; cdr3_aa: CASSPRDRGKSGNTIYF; cdr3_nt: TGTGCCAGCAGTCCCAGGGACAGGGGAAAATCTGGAAACACCATATATTTT
j_call: TRBJ1-3; d_call: NA; clone_size: NA; v_call: TRBV7-9; cdr3_aa: CASTLRGSGAGNTIYF; cdr3_nt: TGTGCCAGCACCCTTAGAGGGTCAGGGGCGGGAAACACCATATATTTT
j_call: TRBJ2-3; d_call: TRBD2; clone_size: NA; v_call: TRBV13; cdr3_aa: CASSSAGSGSGYTDTQYF; cdr3_nt: TGTGCCAGCAGCTCCGCCGGGAGCGGGAGTGGGTACACAGATACGCAGTATTTT
j_call: TRBJ1-2; d_call: NA; clone_size: few; v_call: TRBV27; cdr3_aa: CASSLSGNYGYTF; cdr3_nt: TGTGCCAGCAGTTTATCGGGTAACTATGGCTACACCTTC
j_call: TRBJ1-2; d_call: TRBD1; clone_size: once; v_call: TRBV6-1; cdr3_aa: CASRPGQGLYGYTF; cdr3_nt: TGTGCCAGCAGACCGGGACAGGGACTCTATGGCTACACCTTC
j_call: TRBJ2-1; d_call: NA; clone_size: NA; v_call: TRBV6-6; cdr3_aa: CASSYVGGNNEQFF; cdr3_nt: TGTGCCAGCAGTTACGTGGGAGGCAACAATGAGCAGTTCTTC
j_call: TRBJ2-3; d_call: TRBD1; clone_size: NA; v_call: TRBV5-1; cdr3_aa: CASSRQGQGLTDTQYF; cdr3_nt: TGCGCCAGCAGCCGCCAGGGACAGGGGCTCACAGATACGCAGTATTTT
j_call: TRBJ2-2; d_call: NA; clone_size: NA; v_call: TRBV6-6; cdr3_aa: CASSSLRQGDTGELFF; cdr3_nt: TGTGCCAGCAGTTCCCTTCGGCAGGGTGACACCGGGGAGCTGTTTTTT
j_call: TRBJ2-5; d_call: NA; clone_size: NA; v_call: TRBV2; cdr3_aa: CASRDPRQAQETQYF; cdr3_nt: TGTGCCAGCAGGGACCCCCGGCAGGCCCAAGAGACCCAGTACTTC
j_call: TRBJ1-3; d_call: TRBD1; clone_size: NA; v_call: TRBV28; cdr3_aa: CASSPTRTGRRNTIYF; cdr3_nt: TGTGCCAGCAGTCCAACCCGGACAGGGAGGAGAAACACCATATATTTT
j_call: TRBJ2-7; d_call: NA; clone_size: NA; v_call: TRBV2; cdr3_aa: CAIGSLAYEQYF; cdr3_nt: TGTGCCATAGGCAGCTTAGCCTACGAGCAGTACTTC
j_call: TRBJ1-2; d_call: TRBD1; clone_size: NA; v_call: TRBV5-6; cdr3_aa: CASSEGQGAANYGYTF; cdr3_nt: TGTGCCAGCAGCGAAGGACAGGGGGCGGCGAACTATGGCTACACCTTC
j_call: TRBJ1-2; d_call: NA; clone_size: NA; v_call: TRBV5-4; cdr3_aa: CASSLAQHRHLQSGYTF; cdr3_nt: TGTGCCAGCAGCTTGGCCCAACATCGACACCTCCAGTCGGGCTACACCTTC
j_call: TRBJ2-5; d_call: TRBD2; clone_size: NA; v_call: TRBV5-4; cdr3_aa: CASSKLAGRGRYQETQYF; cdr3_nt: TGTGCCAGCAGCAAACTAGCGGGACGAGGGAGGTACCAAGAGACCCAGTACTTC
j_call: TRBJ1-3; d_call: NA; clone_size: NA; v_call: TRBV7-7; cdr3_aa: CASSLGEGDGNTIYF; cdr3_nt: TGTGCTAGCAGCTTAGGTGAAGGAGATGGAAACACCATATATTTT
j_call: TRBJ1-2; d_call: NA; clone_size: NA; v_call: TRBV10-2; cdr3_aa: CASSEDRGYGYTF; cdr3_nt: TGCGCCAGCAGTGAGGACAGAGGCTATGGCTACACCTTC
j_call: TRBJ2-1; d_call: NA; clone_size: NA; v_call: TRBV5-6; cdr3_aa: CASSLETGYNEQFF; cdr3_nt: TGTGCCAGCAGCTTGGAGACAGGTTACAATGAGCAGTTCTTC
j_call: TRBJ2-3; d_call: NA; clone_size: NA; v_call: TRBV11-2; cdr3_aa: CASSLGLEGFSTDTQYF; cdr3_nt: TGTGCCAGCAGCTTAGGGTTGGAGGGGTTTAGCACAGATACGCAGTATTTT
j_call: TRBJ2-5; d_call: NA; clone_size: once; v_call: TRBV11-2; cdr3_aa: CASSPFLTYQETQYF; cdr3_nt: TGTGCCAGCAGCCCCTTTTTGACATACCAAGAGACCCAGTACTTC
j_call: TRBJ1-1; d_call: NA; clone_size: NA; v_call: TRBV5-3; cdr3_aa: CARFPVPDRTFF; cdr3_nt: TGTGCCAGATTTCCGGTCCCCGACAGGACTTTCTTT
j_call: TRBJ1-1; d_call: NA; clone_size: NA; v_call: TRBV5-6; cdr3_aa: CASSLMANTEAFF; cdr3_nt: TGTGCCAGCAGCTTGATGGCGAACACTGAAGCTTTCTTT
j_call: TRBJ2-1; d_call: NA; clone_size: NA; v_call: TRBV27; cdr3_aa: CASSFLGNEQFF; cdr3_nt: TGTGCCAGCAGTTTCCTGGGCAATGAGCAGTTCTTC
j_call: TRBJ2-7; d_call: TRBD1; clone_size: NA; v_call: TRBV7-6; cdr3_aa: CASTFSAGTGVYEQYF; cdr3_nt: TGTGCCAGCACCTTCTCGGCCGGGACAGGGGTCTACGAGCAGTACTTC
j_call: TRBJ1-1; d_call: TRBD1; clone_size: NA; v_call: TRBV6-5; cdr3_aa: CASSSGQGNTEAFF; cdr3_nt: TGTGCCAGCAGTTCCGGACAGGGGAACACTGAAGCTTTCTTT
j_call: TRBJ1-5; d_call: TRBD1; clone_size: NA; v_call: TRBV2; cdr3_aa: CASWGQGNQPQHF; cdr3_nt: TGTGCCAGCTGGGGACAGGGCAATCAGCCCCAGCATTTT
j_call: TRBJ2-5; d_call: TRBD2; clone_size: NA; v_call: TRBV5-1; cdr3_aa: CASSWRGLAGGRVKLATQYF; cdr3_nt: TGCGCCAGCAGTTGGAGGGGACTAGCGGGAGGGCGTGTAAAGTTGGCGACCCAGTACTTC
j_call: TRBJ1-2; d_call: NA; clone_size: NA; v_call: TRBV4-1; cdr3_aa: CASSQVGQTLTYGYTF; cdr3_nt: TGCGCCAGCAGCCAAGTTGGACAGACTCTTACCTATGGCTACACCTTC
j_call: TRBJ1-1; d_call: TRBD1; clone_size: NA; v_call: TRBV6-9; cdr3_aa: CASSYYRFRGQAPTMNTEAFF; cdr3_nt: TGTGCCAGCAGTTATTACCGATTTAGGGGACAGGCTCCTACAATGAACACTGAAGCTTTCTTT
j_call: TRBJ2-7; d_call: TRBD1; clone_size: NA; v_call: TRBV7-6; cdr3_aa: CASSLSGTGYHEQYF; cdr3_nt: TGTGCCAGCAGCCTCTCCGGGACAGGGTACCACGAGCAGTACTTC
j_call: TRBJ2-7; d_call: NA; clone_size: NA; v_call: TRBV6-5; cdr3_aa: CASSYGLGYEQYF; cdr3_nt: TGTGCCAGCAGTTATGGTTTAGGCTACGAGCAGTACTTC
j_call: TRBJ2-7; d_call: NA; clone_size: NA; v_call: TRBV11-2; cdr3_aa: CASSLGYTEQYF; cdr3_nt: TGTGCCAGCAGCTTAGGGTACACCGAGCAGTACTTC
j_call: TRBJ2-1; d_call: NA; clone_size: NA; v_call: TRBV4-1; cdr3_aa: CASSQVNGTYNEQFF; cdr3_nt: TGCGCCAGCAGCCAAGTGAACGGGACCTACAATGAGCAGTTCTTC
j_call: TRBJ2-5; d_call: NA; clone_size: NA; v_call: TRBV30; cdr3_aa: CAWSGHLERDQETQYF; cdr3_nt: TGTGCCTGGAGTGGGCACCTGGAACGGGACCAAGAGACCCAGTACTTC
j_call: TRBJ1-1; d_call: NA; clone_size: NA; v_call: TRBV6-5; cdr3_aa: CASTGTAGTEAFF; cdr3_nt: TGTGCCAGCACAGGAACGGCAGGCACTGAAGCTTTCTTT
j_call: TRBJ2-7; d_call: TRBD2; clone_size: NA; v_call: TRBV4-1; cdr3_aa: CASSQSRAGGGEQYF; cdr3_nt: TGCGCCAGCAGCCAAAGTCGAGCGGGAGGGGGCGAGCAGTACTTC
j_call: TRBJ2-5; d_call: NA; clone_size: NA; v_call: TRBV5-4; cdr3_aa: CASSLRTEGETQYF; cdr3_nt: TGTGCCAGCAGCTTGCGGACAGAGGGGGAGACCCAGTACTTC
j_call: TRBJ1-1; d_call: NA; clone_size: NA; v_call: TRBV7-9; cdr3_aa: CASSLRQGSPGTEAFF; cdr3_nt: TGTGCCAGCAGCTTAAGGCAGGGCAGTCCGGGCACTGAAGCTTTCTTT
j_call: TRBJ2-7; d_call: TRBD2; clone_size: once; v_call: TRBV7-8; cdr3_aa: CASSLGTSGTYEQYF; cdr3_nt: TGTGCCAGCAGCCTTGGGACTAGCGGAACATACGAGCAGTACTTC
j_call: TRBJ2-2; d_call: NA; clone_size: NA; v_call: TRBV27; cdr3_aa: CASSTILGNTGELFF; cdr3_nt: TGTGCCAGCAGTACCATTTTGGGTAACACCGGGGAGCTGTTTTTT
j_call: TRBJ2-1; d_call: TRBD1; clone_size: NA; v_call: TRBV13; cdr3_aa: CASSSPTGQGIYNEQFF; cdr3_nt: TGTGCCAGCAGCTCACCGACGGGACAGGGGATTTACAATGAGCAGTTCTTC
j_call: TRBJ2-6; d_call: TRBD1; clone_size: NA; v_call: TRBV14; cdr3_aa: CASSLQGHRGPSGANVLTF; cdr3_nt: TGTGCCAGCAGCCTTCAAGGGCACAGGGGGCCATCTGGGGCCAACGTCCTGACTTTC
j_call: TRBJ2-3; d_call: NA; clone_size: NA; v_call: TRBV25-1; cdr3_aa: CASSEAWTQYF; cdr3_nt: TGTGCCAGCAGTGAGGCCTGGACGCAGTATTTT
j_call: TRBJ2-7; d_call: NA; clone_size: NA; v_call: TRBV7-9; cdr3_aa: CASSLYPRDFSYEQYF; cdr3_nt: TGTGCCAGCAGCTTATATCCCCGGGACTTCTCCTACGAGCAGTACTTC
j_call: TRBJ2-1; d_call: NA; clone_size: NA; v_call: TRBV2; cdr3_aa: CASSEGGALVNEQFF; cdr3_nt: TGTGCCAGCAGTGAAGGGGGTGCCCTAGTTAATGAGCAGTTCTTC
j_call: TRBJ2-7; d_call: NA; clone_size: NA; v_call: TRBV6-1; cdr3_aa: CASTPPGREQYF; cdr3_nt: TGTGCCAGCACCCCCCCGGGGCGGGAGCAGTACTTC
j_call: TRBJ2-2; d_call: NA; clone_size: NA; v_call: TRBV7-2; cdr3_aa: CASNSGGELFF; cdr3_nt: TGTGCCAGCAACTCGGGTGGGGAGCTGTTTTTT
j_call: TRBJ2-3; d_call: TRBD2; clone_size: NA; v_call: TRBV7-8; cdr3_aa: CASSLALAGVTDTQYF; cdr3_nt: TGTGCCAGCAGCTTAGCGCTAGCGGGAGTCACAGATACGCAGTATTTT
j_call: TRBJ1-1; d_call: NA; clone_size: NA; v_call: TRBV9; cdr3_aa: CASSVDSLPNTEAFF; cdr3_nt: TGTGCCAGCAGCGTGGACAGCCTCCCCAACACTGAAGCTTTCTTT
j_call: TRBJ1-5; d_call: NA; clone_size: NA; v_call: TRBV6-1; cdr3_aa: CASSEVALGGGHRPQHF; cdr3_nt: TGTGCCAGCAGTGAAGTGGCCCTCGGGGGGGGTCATCGGCCCCAGCATTTT
j_call: TRBJ1-2; d_call: NA; clone_size: NA; v_call: TRBV25-1; cdr3_aa: CAIRGDYGYTF; cdr3_nt: TGTGCCATCCGGGGGGACTATGGCTACACCTTC
j_call: TRBJ2-7; d_call: TRBD1; clone_size: once; v_call: TRBV27; cdr3_aa: CASSLAGGSEQYF; cdr3_nt: TGTGCCAGCAGTTTGGCAGGGGGCAGCGAGCAGTACTTC